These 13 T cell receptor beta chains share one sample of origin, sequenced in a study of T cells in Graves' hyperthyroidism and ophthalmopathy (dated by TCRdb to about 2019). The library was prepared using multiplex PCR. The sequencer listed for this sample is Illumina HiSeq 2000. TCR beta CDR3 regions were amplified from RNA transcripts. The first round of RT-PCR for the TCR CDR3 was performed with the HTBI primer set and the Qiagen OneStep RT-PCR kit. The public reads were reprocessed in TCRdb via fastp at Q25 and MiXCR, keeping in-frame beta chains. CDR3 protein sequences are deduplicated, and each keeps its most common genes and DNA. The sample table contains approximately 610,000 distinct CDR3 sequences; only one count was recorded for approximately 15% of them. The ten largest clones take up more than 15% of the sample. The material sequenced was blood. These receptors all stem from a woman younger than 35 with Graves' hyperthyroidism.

Here the CDR3 DNA reads TGTGCCACCAGTGATGCCGGGACTAGCGGGGGGCGGGTGGAGACCCAGTACTTC. Amino acids: CATSDAGTSGGRVETQYF. The gene calls are TRBV24-1 and TRBJ2-5; 15 bases align to TRBD2. The V gene's germline CDR1 is KGHDR and CDR2 SFDVKD. This CDR3 is 18 amino acids long. V shed 3 bases, J shed 5 bases, and the junction held 9 bases outside the gene matches.

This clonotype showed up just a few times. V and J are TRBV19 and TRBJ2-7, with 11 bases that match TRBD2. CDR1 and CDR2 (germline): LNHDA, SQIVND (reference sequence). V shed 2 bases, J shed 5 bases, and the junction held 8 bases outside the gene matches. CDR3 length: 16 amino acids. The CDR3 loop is CASSIQLAGGGNEQYF. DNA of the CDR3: TGTGCCAGTAGTATACAGCTAGCGGGAGGAGGCAACGAGCAGTACTTC.

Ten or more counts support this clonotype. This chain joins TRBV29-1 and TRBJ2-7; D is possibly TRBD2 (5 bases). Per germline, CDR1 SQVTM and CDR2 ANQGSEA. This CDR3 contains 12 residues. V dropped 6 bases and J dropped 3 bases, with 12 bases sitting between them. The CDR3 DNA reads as TGCAGCGTGTACACTAGAAACTACGAGCAGTACTTC. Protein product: CSVYTRNYEQYF.

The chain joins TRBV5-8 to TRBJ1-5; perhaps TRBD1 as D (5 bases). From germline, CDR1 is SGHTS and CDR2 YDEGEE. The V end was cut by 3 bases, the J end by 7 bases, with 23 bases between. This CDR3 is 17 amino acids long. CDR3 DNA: TGTGCCAGCAGCTCGCGGCCCGGGGCCCTCTTGGGGCAGCCCCAGCATTTT. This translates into CASSSRPGALLGQPQHF.

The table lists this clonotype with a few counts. CDR3 DNA sequence: TGTGCCAGCAGCGGTCGGACAGGATACGAGCAGTACTTC. This translates into CASSGRTGYEQYF. The V gene is TRBV9, the J gene TRBJ2-7; 7 bases fit TRBD1. The CDR3 is 13 residues long. The V segment lost 3 bases and the J segment 4 bases; nucleotides outside the gene matches: 4. Germline CDR1 and CDR2: SGDLS and YYNGEE.

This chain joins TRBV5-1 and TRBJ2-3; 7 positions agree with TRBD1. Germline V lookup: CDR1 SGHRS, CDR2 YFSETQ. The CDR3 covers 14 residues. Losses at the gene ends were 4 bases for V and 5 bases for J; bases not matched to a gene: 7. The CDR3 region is CASSPGTVLDTQYF. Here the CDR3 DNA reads TGCGCCAGCAGCCCCGGGACAGTTTTAGATACGCAGTATTTT.

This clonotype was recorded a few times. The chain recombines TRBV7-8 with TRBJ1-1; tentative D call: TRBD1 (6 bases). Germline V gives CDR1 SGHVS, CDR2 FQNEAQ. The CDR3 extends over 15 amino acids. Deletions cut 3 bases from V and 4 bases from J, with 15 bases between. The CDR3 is CASSFTQGLVTEAFF. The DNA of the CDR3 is TGTGCCAGCAGCTTCACCCAGGGGCTGGTCACTGAAGCTTTCTTT.

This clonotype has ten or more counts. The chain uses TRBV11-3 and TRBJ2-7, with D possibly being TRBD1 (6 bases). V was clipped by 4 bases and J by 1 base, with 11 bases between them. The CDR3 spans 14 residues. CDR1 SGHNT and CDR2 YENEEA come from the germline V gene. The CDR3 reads CASSSTRGSYEQYF. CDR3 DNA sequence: TGTGCCAGCAGCTCAACCAGGGGATCCTACGAGCAGTACTTC. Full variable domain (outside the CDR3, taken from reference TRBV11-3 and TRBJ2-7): EAGVVQSPRYKIIEKKQPVAFWCNPISGHNTLYWYLQNLGQGPELLIRYENEEAVDDSQLPKDRFSAERLKGVDSTLKIQPAELGDSAVYLCASSSTRGSYEQYFGPGTRLTVT.

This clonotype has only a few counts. The CDR3 nucleotides read TGTGCCAGCAGCTTAGATCATCGGGACAGCAACTATGGCTACACCTTC. Its translation is CASSLDHRDSNYGYTF. The gene calls are TRBV11-3 and TRBJ1-2, with 7 bases that match TRBD1. Germline loops: CDR1 SGHNT, CDR2 YENEEA. The ends lost 0 bases at V and 2 bases at J; junction bases unmatched: 6. This CDR3 has 16 residues. Combining the CDR3 with reference TRBV11-3 and TRBJ1-2 gives the whole variable domain EAGVVQSPRYKIIEKKQPVAFWCNPISGHNTLYWYLQNLGQGPELLIRYENEEAVDDSQLPKDRFSAERLKGVDSTLKIQPAELGDSAVYLCASSLDHRDSNYGYTFGSGTRLTVV.

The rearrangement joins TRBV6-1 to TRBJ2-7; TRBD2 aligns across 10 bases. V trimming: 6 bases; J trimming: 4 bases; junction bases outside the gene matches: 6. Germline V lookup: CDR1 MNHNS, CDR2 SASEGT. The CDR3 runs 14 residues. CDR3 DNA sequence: TGTGCCAGCAGGACCAGCGGGAGGGGTTACGAGCAGTACTTC. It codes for CASRTSGRGYEQYF.

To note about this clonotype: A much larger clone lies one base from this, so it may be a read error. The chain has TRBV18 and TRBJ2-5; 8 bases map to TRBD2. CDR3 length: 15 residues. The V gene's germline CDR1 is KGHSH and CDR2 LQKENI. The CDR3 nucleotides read TGTGCCAGCTCACCAAGGACTAGCTCAACGGAGACCCTGTACTTC. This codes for CASSPRTSSTETLYF. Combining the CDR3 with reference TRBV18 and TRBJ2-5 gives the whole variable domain NAGVMQNPRHLVRRRGQEARLRCSPMKGHSHVYWYRQLPEEGLKFMVYLQKENIIDESGMPKERFSAEFPKEGPSILRIQQVVRGDSAAYFCASSPRTSSTETLYFGPGTRLLVL.

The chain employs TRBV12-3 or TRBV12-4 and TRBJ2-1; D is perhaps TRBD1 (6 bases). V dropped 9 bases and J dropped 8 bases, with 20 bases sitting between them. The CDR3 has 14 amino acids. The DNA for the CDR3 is TGTGCCAGTACAGCGAGGGCAGAGGGGGATGAGCAGTTCTTC. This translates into CASTARAEGDEQFF.

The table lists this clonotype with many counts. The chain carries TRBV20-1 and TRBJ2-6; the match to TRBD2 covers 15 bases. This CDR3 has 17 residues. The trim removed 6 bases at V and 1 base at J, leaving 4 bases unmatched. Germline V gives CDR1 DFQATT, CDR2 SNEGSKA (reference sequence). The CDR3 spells CSARGLAGGSGANVLTF. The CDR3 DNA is TGCAGTGCCCGGGGACTAGCGGGAGGATCTGGGGCCAACGTCCTGACTTTC.